A selection of T cell receptor beta chains follows, all from one sample in a study of CD8 T cells in ankylosing spondylitis. TCRdb reprocessed the 5' RACE reads via MiXCR and lists one record per CDR3 protein. Among approximately 150,000 distinct CDR3 sequences listed, 15% to 20% were seen once. Source material: blood, either unsorted or a sorted T cell fraction (not recorded which). These receptors were taken from a male donor with ankylosing spondylitis. The CDR3 runs from the conserved cysteine through the conserved F or W. The order of the fields is clone size, V gene, J gene, D gene, CDR3 protein, CDR3 DNA. The D gene is left open where the match is weak. A clone size is listed for some rows: how often the clone was seen (once, few, many), or a class if it is expanded.

few,TRBV28,TRBJ1-1,NA,CASSSPPEVLAEAFF,TGTGCCAGCAGTTCCCCCCCCGAGGTGCTCGCTGAAGCTTTCTTT
many,TRBV5-1,TRBJ2-1,NA,CASSVNPSSYNEQFF,TGCGCCAGCAGCGTGAACCCTAGCTCCTACAATGAGCAGTTCTTC
few,TRBV7-9,TRBJ2-3,TRBD1,CASSPNRGGSTDTQYF,TGTGCCAGCAGCCCAAACAGGGGCGGTAGCACAGATACGCAGTATTTT
few,TRBV18,TRBJ2-3,TRBD1,CASSPPDRAPTDTQYF,TGTGCCAGCTCACCACCGGACAGGGCCCCCACAGATACGCAGTATTTT
few,TRBV3-1,TRBJ2-1,NA,CASSQDLRRTTLYNEQFF,TGTGCCAGCAGCCAAGATCTACGGCGGACGACGCTGTACAATGAGCAGTTCTTC
few,TRBV7-9,TRBJ1-2,NA,CASSLALNYGYTF,TGTGCCAGCAGCTTAGCGCTAAACTATGGCTACACCTTC
many,TRBV20-1,TRBJ1-1,NA,CSAREAFF,TGCAGTGCTAGAGAAGCTTTCTTT
few,TRBV2,TRBJ2-1,NA,CASSESIVSGTLKNEQFF,TGTGCCAGCAGTGAAAGTATCGTTTCTGGGACGTTAAAGAATGAGCAGTTCTTC
few,TRBV7-6,TRBJ1-6,NA,CASSLEVRSNSPLHF,TGTGCCAGCAGCTTAGAAGTCAGATCAAATTCACCCCTCCACTTT
NA,TRBV15,TRBJ2-7,TRBD2,CATSVIAGGPYDEQYF,TGTGCCACCAGCGTCATAGCGGGAGGGCCCTACGACGAGCAGTACTTC
few,TRBV2,TRBJ2-7,TRBD1,CASSGSDRGPSYEQYF,TGTGCCAGCAGTGGATCGGACAGGGGGCCCTCCTACGAGCAGTACTTC